These T cell receptor beta chains were read from a single sample in a study of regulatory T cells in long-lasting Graves disease. TCRdb re-called the multiplex PCR reads through MiXCR, storing one row per CDR3 protein. The sample yields 320,000 or so distinct CDR3 sequences, over 15% seen once. The starting material was peripheral blood mononuclear cells (PBMCs), obtained at new diagnosis, from a patient treated with antithyroid drugs. All receptors derive from a female donor with Graves disease. Both conserved end residues are part of each CDR3. D genes are given only for firm matches. Size is stated for part of the rows, as once, few or many counts, or as a class when the clone is expanded.

TRBJ2-1 | 18 | TRBD2 | TRBV28 | many | TGTGCCAGCAGTTTGTCAGCTAGCGGGACCGACTCCTACAATGAGCAGTTCTTC | CASSLSASGTDSYNEQFF
TRBJ2-7 | 16 | TRBD2 | TRBV28 | . | TGTGCCAGCAGTTCCTCAGGGACTAGCGGGACGGGCGAGCAGTACTTC | CASSSSGTSGTGEQYF
TRBJ2-7 | 14 | TRBD1 | TRBV19 | . | TGTGCCAGTAGTATAGGGGACAGCTCCTACGAGCAGTACTTC | CASSIGDSSYEQYF
TRBJ2-1 | 16 | . | TRBV7-2 | . | TGTGCCAGCAGCTTATGGGCGGGCACCTCCTACAATGAGCAGTTCTTC | CASSLWAGTSYNEQFF
TRBJ1-2 | 12 | TRBD1 | TRBV20-1 | few | TGCAGTGCTAGCACAGGGGAATATGGCTACACCTTC | CSASTGEYGYTF
TRBJ2-7 | 11 | . | TRBV12-3/TRBV12-4 | . | TGTGCCAGCAGTTATCTAGACGAGCAGTACTTC | CASSYLDEQYF
TRBJ2-1 | 14 | . | TRBV28 | few | TGTGCCAGCAGGCGTACGGAGCCAAGGGAAGAGCAGTTCTTC | CASRRTEPREEQFF
TRBJ2-5 | 13 | . | TRBV7-2 | many | TGTGCCAGCAGCCGGGACCAGCAAGAGACCCAGTACTTC | CASSRDQQETQYF
TRBJ1-4 | 14 | TRBD1 | TRBV5-6 | many | TGTGCCAGCAGCTCCGGACAGGGAGAGGAAAAACTGTTTTTT | CASSSGQGEEKLFF
TRBJ2-1 | 17 | TRBD2 | TRBV7-9 | . | TGTGCCAGCACAAGGAACGTAGCGGGAGGGCCGGTTAATGAGCAGTTCTTC | CASTRNVAGGPVNEQFF
TRBJ2-5 | 15 | TRBD2 | TRBV11-3 | . | TGTGCCAGCAGCTTAATAGGACTAGGCCAAGAGACCCAGTACTTC | CASSLIGLGQETQYF
TRBJ1-4 | 15 | . | TRBV29-1 | few | TGCAGCGCTAAGGAGGGGATAGCCCATAATGAAAAACTGTTTTTT | CSAKEGIAHNEKLFF
TRBJ2-3 | 21 | . | TRBV9 | many | TGTGCCAGCAGCCGTGATACCCCCACTACGCGGGGACTGAAAGGCACAGATACGCAGTATTTT | CASSRDTPTTRGLKGTDTQYF
TRBJ2-5 | 14 | . | TRBV29-1 | many | TGCAGCGTTGAAGGGGGGAGAAACCAAGAGACCCAGTACTTC | CSVEGGRNQETQYF
TRBJ2-7 | 13 | . | TRBV29-1 | few | TGCAGCGTTGCCGGGACACCCAGCTACGAGCAGTACTTC | CSVAGTPSYEQYF
TRBJ2-3 | 15 | . | TRBV7-3 | many | TGTGCCAGCAGCGACGGCCCTTATAGCACAGATACGCAGTATTTT | CASSDGPYSTDTQYF
TRBJ2-2 | 16 | TRBD2 | TRBV3-1 | few | TGTGCCAGCAGCCATTGGGGCCGGGGGGACACCGGGGAGCTGTTTTTT | CASSHWGRGDTGELFF
TRBJ2-7 | 12 | . | TRBV5-1 | many | TGCGCCAGCAGCTTGTCAGTCTACGAGCAGTACTTC | CASSLSVYEQYF
TRBJ2-7 | 12 | . | TRBV12-5 | many | TGTGCTAGTGGTTTGGTAAGGGCCGAGCAGTACTTC | CASGLVRAEQYF
TRBJ2-5 | 15 | . | TRBV24-1 | many | TGTGCCACCAGTGACCCAGGACGGTACCAAGAGACCCAGTACTTC | CATSDPGRYQETQYF
TRBJ1-5 | 13 | . | TRBV24-1 | few | TGTGCCACCGGCGAGGGACACAATCAGCCCCAGCATTTT | CATGEGHNQPQHF
TRBJ2-7 | 14 | . | TRBV11-2 | once | TGTGCCAGCACCCCTCGGGAGAAGGTCAACGAGCAGTACTTC | CASTPREKVNEQYF
TRBJ2-1 | 18 | . | TRBV7-3 | many | TGTGCCAGCAGCTTAGAATCGGGGCGGACGGGGGCCTACAATGAGCAGTTCTTC | CASSLESGRTGAYNEQFF
TRBJ2-1 | 13 | TRBD2 | TRBV20-1 | many | TGCAGTCATAGCGGGAGCGACTACAATGAGCAGTTCTTC | CSHSGSDYNEQFF
TRBJ2-1 | 17 | TRBD1 | TRBV28 | many | TGTGCCAGCACCCCCACCGGGCGCAGGGGGCCCGACAATGAGCAGTTCTTC | CASTPTGRRGPDNEQFF
TRBJ2-7 | 13 | . | TRBV6-1 | many | TGTGCCAGCACCAGGACAATTACCTACGAGCAGTACTTC | CASTRTITYEQYF
TRBJ1-2 | 14 | . | TRBV5-1 | . | TGCGCCAGCAGCCTGGAGGCAGGCCGGGAGGGCTACACCTTC | CASSLEAGREGYTF
TRBJ2-5 | 16 | TRBD2 | TRBV6-1 | many | TGTGCCAGCAGCCCTCGGACTAGCGGGGAACAAGAGACCCAGTACTTC | CASSPRTSGEQETQYF
TRBJ1-1 | 16 | TRBD1 | TRBV16 | many | TGTGCCAGCAGCCAAACAGGGGGCGCGGTAAACACTGAAGCTTTCTTT | CASSQTGGAVNTEAFF
TRBJ2-1 | 15 | . | TRBV27 | many | TGTGCCAGCAGTTTATCCCTTGTCCAGGGAGATGAGCAGTTCTTC | CASSLSLVQGDEQFF
TRBJ1-1 | 14 | . | TRBV12-3/TRBV12-4 | . | TGTGCCAGCAACCCTACAGGGTGGAGCACTGAAGCTTTCTTT | CASNPTGWSTEAFF
TRBJ2-2 | 13 | . | TRBV27 | many | TGTGCCAGCACCACCCAGGGATCCGGGGAGCTGTTTTTT | CASTTQGSGELFF
TRBJ2-3 | 17 | TRBD2 | TRBV6-1 | many | TGTGCCAGCAGCCCAAACGGACTAGCGGCGTCCACAGATACGCAGTATTTT | CASSPNGLAASTDTQYF
TRBJ1-1 | 14 | . | TRBV6-1 | many | TGTGCCAGCATCCAGGGGTTGGGAAACACTGAAGCTTTCTTT | CASIQGLGNTEAFF
TRBJ2-5 | 15 | TRBD2 | TRBV28 | many | TGTGCCAGCAGTTTACAGGGGACTAGTGGAGAGACCCAGTACTTC | CASSLQGTSGETQYF
TRBJ2-7 | 13 | . | TRBV9 | many | TGTGCCAGCAGCGTATACAGCGGATACGAGCAGTACTTC | CASSVYSGYEQYF
TRBJ1-1 | 14 | . | TRBV6-1 | . | TGTGCCAGCAGTAAGGAGACCCGGAACACTGAAGCTTTCTTT | CASSKETRNTEAFF
TRBJ1-4 | 14 | . | TRBV30 | many | TGTGCCTGGAGTAGGGGAGGGGGTCGGGAAAAACTGTTTTTT | CAWSRGGGREKLFF
TRBJ2-1 | 12 | . | TRBV3-1 | . | TGTGCCATCAGCCCTCGCACGGATGAGCAGTTCTTC | CAISPRTDEQFF
TRBJ2-3 | 15 | . | TRBV2 | many | TGTGCCAGCAGTTCAAGGGGGGATAGCACAGATACGCAGTATTTT | CASSSRGDSTDTQYF
TRBJ1-2 | 13 | . | TRBV12-3/TRBV12-4 | . | TGTGCCAGCAGTCCTAACAGGGAACATGGCTACACCTTC | CASSPNREHGYTF
TRBJ2-7 | 16 | . | TRBV10-1 | many | TGCGCCAGCAGTTACGAACGGGACAAGGGGCCATACGAGCAGTACTTC | CASSYERDKGPYEQYF
TRBJ1-5 | 14 | . | TRBV27 | . | TGTGCCAGTGGACCGGGGTATAGCAATCAGCCCCAGCATTTT | CASGPGYSNQPQHF
TRBJ2-7 | 14 | TRBD2 | TRBV28 | few | TGTGCCAGCAGTACGGGGGGGGGGAGCTACGAGCAGTACTTC | CASSTGGGSYEQYF
TRBJ1-3 | 16 | TRBD1 | TRBV27 | . | TGTGCCAGCAGTCCCTCCCCCCACAGGGGAAGAAACACCATATATTTT | CASSPSPHRGRNTIYF
TRBJ2-2 | 15 | TRBD2 | TRBV20-1 | . | TGCAGTGCTAGGGGTCTAGCGGTAAACACCGGGGAGCTGTTTTTT | CSARGLAVNTGELFF
TRBJ1-2 | 14 | TRBD1 | TRBV12-3/TRBV12-4 | many | TGTGCCAGCAGTTTGGGACAGAAAAACTATGGCCACACCTTC | CASSLGQKNYGHTF
TRBJ2-1 | 13 | . | TRBV28 | many | TGTGCCAGCAGGGTAGGCCCCTACAATGAGCAGTTCTTC | CASRVGPYNEQFF
TRBJ1-6 | 12 | TRBD1 | TRBV29-1 | many | TGCAGCGTTGGAACAGGGGATTCACCCCTCCACTTT | CSVGTGDSPLHF
TRBJ2-5 | 14 | . | TRBV7-2 | many | TGTGCCAGCAGCTTCTCCGGGGGACGGGAGACCCAGTACTTC | CASSFSGGRETQYF
TRBJ2-7 | 14 | . | TRBV19 | many | TGTGCCAGTAGTCCCAACTACTACCTCGGCGAGCAGTACTTC | CASSPNYYLGEQYF
TRBJ2-3 | 13 | . | TRBV7-8 | many | TGTGCCAGCAGCTTATACCGCACAGATACGCAGTATTTT | CASSLYRTDTQYF
TRBJ2-3 | 14 | . | TRBV18 | few | TGTGCCAGCTCACCCAACACAGGGTCAGATACGCAGTATTTT | CASSPNTGSDTQYF